Listed here are 27 T cell receptor beta chains from one sample, sequenced in a study of control samples from healthy donors and cancer patients. Repertoires were generated with immunoSEQ multiplex PCR, while TCRdb's copy carries only in-frame clones and drops some. The table shows some 51,000 clones, with approximately 94% occurring only once. Sample: blood. These receptors originate from a woman between 18 and 29 years old in good health.

This clone occurred once. The chain joins TRBV3-1 (or the pseudogene TRBV3-2) to TRBJ1-4; TRBD1 matches 7 bases. The V segment lost 2 bases and the J segment 2 bases; nucleotides outside the gene matches: 5. CDR1 and CDR2 from the germline V gene are LGHDT and YNNKEL (reference sequence). The CDR3 covers 16 residues. CDR3 sequence: CASSQKGAGTNEKLFF. CDR3 sequence (DNA): TGTGCCAGCAGCCAAAAGGGGGCCGGGACTAATGAAAAACTGTTTTTT.

CDR3 protein: CASSHTGVAEAFF. In DNA form, the CDR3 reads TGTGCCAGCAGCCACACAGGGGTGGCTGAAGCTTTCTTT. This chain joins TRBV6-2 or TRBV6-3 and TRBJ1-1; 7 bases fit TRBD1. Unmatched junction bases numbered 7, after V lost 6 bases and J lost 6 bases. The CDR3 covers 13 residues. The germline CDR1 and CDR2 sequences are MNHEY and SVGEGT.

The chain employs TRBV13 and TRBJ1-5; tentative D call: TRBD1 (6 bases). The CDR3 runs to 14 residues. The germline gives CDR1 PRHDT, CDR2 FYEKMQ (reference sequence). Trimming cost V 8 bases and J 6 bases, with 17 bases left between them. CDR3 residues: CASADGGQGQPQHF. Here the CDR3 DNA reads TGTGCCAGCGCTGACGGGGGGCAGGGTCAGCCCCAGCATTTT.

The chain joins TRBV10-2 to TRBJ1-1, with D maybe TRBD1 (5 bases). V dropped 7 bases and J dropped 3 bases, with 15 bases sitting between them. Germline-derived CDR1 and CDR2 are WSHSY and SAAADI. The CDR3 totals 14 residues. Here the CDR3 reads CASIRSGGDTEAFF. The CDR3 DNA reads TGCGCCAGCATCCGGTCCGGGGGAGACACTGAAGCTTTCTTT.

The V gene is TRBV28, the J gene TRBJ1-3; D is perhaps TRBD1 (5 bases). CDR1 and CDR2 from the germline V gene are MDHEN and SYDVKM. This CDR3 contains 18 residues. The germline V and J ends were trimmed by 6 bases and 0 bases, with 21 bases remaining between them. CDR3 sequence (DNA): TGTGCCAGCAGCCAGCGACAGTTTGTAGGGCTCTCTGGAAACACCATATATTTT. This translates into CASSQRQFVGLSGNTIYF.

V usage is TRBV28 and J usage is TRBJ1-6, with 11 bases fitting TRBD1. Unmatched junction bases numbered 15, after V lost 4 bases and J lost 7 bases. Germline V CDR1 and CDR2: MDHEN, SYDVKM. The CDR3 is made up of 19 amino acids. DNA of the CDR3: TGTGCCAGCAGTTCCTTACTGGACAGGGGGCGATTTGGGAATTCACCCCTCCACTTT. Translation gives CASSSLLDRGRFGNSPLHF.

J is TRBJ1-6 and V is TRBV5-4, with 7 bases that match TRBD1. The CDR3 sequence is 14 residues long. The J segment lost 6 bases and the V segment lost 4 bases, leaving 4 bases of the junction unmatched. Germline CDR1 reads SGHNT; CDR2 reads YYREEE (reference sequence). The CDR3 here is CASSPGQVNSPLHF. CDR3 sequence (DNA): TGTGCCAGCAGCCCCGGACAGGTTAATTCACCCCTCCACTTT.

V usage is TRBV7-3 and J usage is TRBJ2-1; D is possibly TRBD2 (6 bases). Germline V gene data show CDR1 as SGHTA and CDR2 as FQGTGA. Trimming stripped 4 bases from V and 4 bases from J, with 14 bases between. CDR3 length equals 15 residues. DNA for the CDR3: TGTGCCAGCAGCTCCCAGGGTGGGGGGTACAATGAGCAGTTCTTC. Protein: CASSSQGGGYNEQFF.

The rearrangement joins TRBV5-8 to TRBJ1-6; D is perhaps TRBD1 (5 bases). CDR1 SGHTS and CDR2 YDEGEE come from the germline V gene. V dropped 4 bases and J dropped 0 bases, with 11 bases sitting between them. The CDR3 totals 16 residues. The CDR3 DNA is TGTGCCAGCAGCCCTGCAGGGAGCTCCTATAATTCACCCCTCCACTTT. It codes for CASSPAGSSYNSPLHF.

The rearrangement joins TRBV12-3 or TRBV12-4 to TRBJ1-4, with D unresolved. This CDR3 is 12 amino acids long. Between the trimmed V and J ends, which lost 7 bases and 4 bases, there was a span of 7 bases. In DNA, the CDR3 is TGTGCCAGCAAGGGAATTAATGAAAAACTGTTTTTT. Its translation: CASKGINEKLFF.

The CDR3: CATSDPGSPTDTQYF. The CDR3 DNA is TGTGCCACCAGTGATCCCGGGTCCCCCACAGATACGCAGTATTTT. The chain combines TRBV24-1 with TRBJ2-3; D is undetermined. CDR1 and CDR2 from the germline V gene are KGHDR and SFDVKD. The CDR3 has 15 residues. Trimming pared 3 bases from V and 2 bases from J, leaving 11 bases between.

The chain couples TRBV4-1 to TRBJ2-6; D is unresolved. CDR1 and CDR2 (germline): MGHRA, YSYEKL. V dropped 0 bases and J dropped 0 bases, with 6 bases sitting between them. The CDR3 consists of 16 residues. The CDR3 loop is CASSQEPGSGANVLTF. Here the CDR3 DNA reads TGCGCCAGCAGCCAAGAACCTGGCTCTGGGGCCAACGTCCTGACTTTC.

The chain joins TRBV11-2 to TRBJ2-6, with TRBD1 matching over 7 bases. Per the germline V gene, CDR1 is SGHAT and CDR2 is FQNNGV. V lost 5 bases, J lost 0 bases, and 10 bases stayed unmatched. The CDR3 covers 18 residues. In nucleotides, the CDR3 is TGTGCCAGCAGCCCACTAGGGACAGCGACCTCTGGGGCCAACGTCCTGACTTTC. Residues: CASSPLGTATSGANVLTF.

The chain links TRBV5-8 to TRBJ2-1, with unresolved D. The germline CDR1 and CDR2 sequences are SGHTS and YDEGEE. The CDR3 contains 15 residues. Trimming stripped 6 bases from V and 1 base from J, with 14 bases between. In nucleotides, the CDR3 is TGTGCCAGCATTGCAAGGGTCGCATCCTACAATGAGCAGTTCTTC. It yields the protein CASIARVASYNEQFF. Filled out from reference TRBV5-8 and TRBJ2-1, the complete variable domain reads EAGVTQSPTHLIKTRGQQATLRCSPISGHTSVYWYQQALGLGLQFLLWYDEGEERNRGNFPPRFSGRQFPNYSSELNVNALELEDSALYLCASIARVASYNEQFFGPGTRLTVL.

The V gene is TRBV7-9, the J gene TRBJ1-1, with D maybe TRBD1 (6 bases). CDR1 SEHNR and CDR2 FQNEAQ come from the germline V gene (reference sequence). Between the trimmed V and J ends, which lost 2 bases and 5 bases, there was a span of 15 bases. CDR3 length: 15 amino acids. CDR3 loop: CASSLLSSRGTEAFF. The CDR3 bases are TGTGCCAGCAGCTTACTCTCTTCGAGGGGGACTGAAGCTTTCTTT.

V is TRBV6-4 and J is TRBJ1-2; D may be TRBD1 (6 bases). The germline V gene has CDR1 MRHNA and CDR2 SNTAGT. Trimming stripped 0 bases from V and 6 bases from J, with 11 bases between. The CDR3 is 14 residues long. The DNA for the CDR3 is TGTGCCAGCAGTGACTCGAGCAGGGGCCATGGCTACACCTTC. Its translation: CASSDSSRGHGYTF.

The chain has TRBV12-5 and TRBJ2-3; possible D gene TRBD1, 6 bases. Between the trimmed V and J ends, which lost 6 bases and 2 bases, there was a span of 6 bases. The CDR3 totals 12 residues. CDR1 is LGHNT, CDR2 FRNRAP, per germline. The chain's CDR3 is CASGGATDTQYF. The CDR3 DNA reads TGTGCTAGTGGGGGGGCCACAGATACGCAGTATTTT. Full variable domain (remainder filled in from reference TRBV12-5 and TRBJ2-3): DARVTQTPRHKVTEMGQEVTMRCQPILGHNTVFWYRQTMMQGLELLAYFRNRAPLDDSGMPKDRFSAEMPDATLATLKIQPSEPRDSAVYFCASGGATDTQYFGPGTRLTVL.

The chain combines TRBV28 with TRBJ1-1, with a tentative D call TRBD1 (5 bases). Germline assignment: CDR1 MDHEN and CDR2 SYDVKM. Trimming shortened V by 5 bases and J by 0 bases, and 19 bases separated the two germline ends. The CDR3 covers 17 residues. CDR3 in amino acids: CASSRSPGRIMNTEAFF. In DNA, the CDR3 is TGTGCCAGCAGTCGGTCGCCGGGACGTATCATGAACACTGAAGCTTTCTTT.

The rearrangement uses TRBV12-3 or TRBV12-4 and TRBJ2-1, with D perhaps matching TRBD2 (6 bases). Trimming removed 10 bases at V and 7 bases at J, with 14 bases between. This CDR3 has 12 residues. In DNA, the CDR3 is TGTGCCACCTCTCGGGGGAGGAATGAGCAGTTCTTC. Translating it yields CATSRGRNEQFF.

The chain links TRBV15 to TRBJ1-4, with D perhaps matching TRBD1 (6 bases). Trimming cost V 0 bases and J 10 bases, with 18 bases left between them. The CDR3 extends over 16 amino acids. Germline V CDR1 and CDR2: LNHNV, YYDKDF (reference sequence). CDR3 region: CATSRDLGGSSVKLFF. CDR3 coding DNA: TGTGCCACCAGCAGAGATCTGGGGGGCTCTAGTGTAAAACTGTTTTTT.

The J gene is TRBJ1-2, the V gene TRBV18, with TRBD1 matching over 9 bases. This CDR3 is 15 amino acids long. V was clipped by 2 bases and J by 4 bases; unmatched bases: 5. From germline, CDR1 is KGHSH and CDR2 LQKENI. CDR3 DNA: TGTGCCAGCTCACCATGGGACAGGGAGCCCTATGGCTACACCTTC. This gives the protein CASSPWDREPYGYTF.

V is TRBV15 and J is TRBJ2-7, with D maybe TRBD1 (6 bases). V was clipped by 4 bases and J by 2 bases, with 15 bases between them. This CDR3 comprises 15 residues. The germline V gene has CDR1 LNHNV and CDR2 YYDKDF (reference sequence). CDR3 in DNA: TGTGCCACCAGCACCCTACAGGGTTTGACCTACGAGCAGTACTTC. Amino acid sequence: CATSTLQGLTYEQYF.

The gene calls are TRBV6-5 and TRBJ1-2; D is undetermined. CDR3 size: 13 residues. Trimming removed 5 bases from V and 1 base from J, with 8 bases in between. Germline values: CDR1 MNHEY, CDR2 SVGAGI. Here the CDR3 DNA reads TGTGCCAGCAGTAAGGCGGTTAACTATGGCTACACCTTC. The encoded protein is CASSKAVNYGYTF.

The CDR3 DNA reads TGTGCCAGTAGTATTGACGGCAGGGGGCACCCTACAGATACGCAGTATTTT. This sequence encodes CASSIDGRGHPTDTQYF. The chain carries TRBV19 and TRBJ2-3; 8 bases map to TRBD1. The length of the CDR3 is 17 residues. CDR1 and CDR2 from the germline V gene are LNHDA and SQIVND (reference sequence). V lost 3 bases and J lost 3; bases outside the gene matches: 11. Full variable domain (missing parts from reference TRBV19 and TRBJ2-3): DGGITQSPKYLFRKEGQNVTLSCEQNLNHDAMYWYRQDPGQGLRLIYYSQIVNDFQKGDIAEGYSVSREKKESFPLTVTSAQKNPTAFYLCASSIDGRGHPTDTQYFGPGTRLTVL.

This sequence joins TRBV18 and TRBJ1-1; a possible D gene is TRBD1 (5 bases). CDR1 is KGHSH, CDR2 LQKENI, per germline. Trimming left V 3 bases short and J 1 base short, with 12 bases between. The CDR3 spans 15 residues. DNA of the CDR3: TGTGCCAGCTCACCGAAGCAGGGTCAGAACACTGAAGCTTTCTTT. Translating it yields CASSPKQGQNTEAFF.

This clone is a singleton in its sample. The rearrangement uses TRBV28 and TRBJ2-1; weak D call: TRBD1 (6 bases). Germline loops: CDR1 MDHEN, CDR2 SYDVKM. CDR3 length: 16 amino acids. V gave up 5 bases and J gave up 10 bases, with 24 bases separating them. The CDR3 nucleotides are TGTGCCAGCAGTCCACCTTCCCCCGGGACATTTCGAGAGCAGTTCTTC. It codes for CASSPPSPGTFREQFF.

V and J are TRBV4-3 and TRBJ2-2; 9 nucleotides line up with TRBD1. V shed 7 bases and J 3 bases; nucleotides not matched to a gene: 6. Germline lookup yields CDR1 LGHNA and CDR2 YSLEER. CDR3 length equals 15 residues. In nucleotides, the CDR3 is TGCGCCAGCACCTCCGGGACAGGGTACACCGGGGAGCTGTTTTTT. It codes for CASTSGTGYTGELFF.